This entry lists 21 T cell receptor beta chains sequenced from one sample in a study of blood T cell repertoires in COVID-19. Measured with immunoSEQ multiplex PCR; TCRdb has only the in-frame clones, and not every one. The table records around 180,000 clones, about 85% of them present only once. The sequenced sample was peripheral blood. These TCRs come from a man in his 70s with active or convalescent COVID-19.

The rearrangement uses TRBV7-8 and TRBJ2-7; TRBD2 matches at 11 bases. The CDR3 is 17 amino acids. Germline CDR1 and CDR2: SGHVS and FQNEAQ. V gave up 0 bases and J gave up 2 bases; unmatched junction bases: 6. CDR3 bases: TGTGCCAGCAGCTTAGCTCTAACTAGCGGGAGTACCTACGAGCAGTACTTC. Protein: CASSLALTSGSTYEQYF.

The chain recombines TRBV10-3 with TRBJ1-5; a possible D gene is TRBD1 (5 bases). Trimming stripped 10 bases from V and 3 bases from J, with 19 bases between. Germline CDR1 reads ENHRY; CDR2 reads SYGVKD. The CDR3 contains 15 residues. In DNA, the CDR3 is TGTGCCACCGTCCCGGAGGGGAAGCCCAATCAGCCCCAGCATTTT. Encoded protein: CATVPEGKPNQPQHF.

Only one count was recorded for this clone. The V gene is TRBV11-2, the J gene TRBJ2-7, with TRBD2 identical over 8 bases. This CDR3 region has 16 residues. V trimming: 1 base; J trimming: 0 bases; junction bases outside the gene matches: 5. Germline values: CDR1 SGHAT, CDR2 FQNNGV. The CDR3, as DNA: TGTGCCAGCAGCTTAGTCGGCGGGGGGACCTCCTACGAGCAGTACTTC. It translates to CASSLVGGGTSYEQYF.

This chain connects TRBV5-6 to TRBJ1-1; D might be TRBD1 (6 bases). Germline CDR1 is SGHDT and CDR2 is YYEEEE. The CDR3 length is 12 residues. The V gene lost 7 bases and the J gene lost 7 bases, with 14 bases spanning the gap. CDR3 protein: CASQRRGGEAFF. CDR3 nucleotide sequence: TGTGCCAGCCAAAGAAGGGGGGGTGAAGCTTTCTTT.

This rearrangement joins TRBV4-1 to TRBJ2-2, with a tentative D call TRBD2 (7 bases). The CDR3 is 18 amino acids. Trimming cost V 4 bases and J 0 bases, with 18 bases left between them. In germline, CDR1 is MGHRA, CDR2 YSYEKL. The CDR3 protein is CASSPGRRGGSNTGELFF. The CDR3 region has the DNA TGCGCCAGCAGCCCGGGGAGAAGGGGGGGGTCGAACACCGGGGAGCTGTTTTTT.

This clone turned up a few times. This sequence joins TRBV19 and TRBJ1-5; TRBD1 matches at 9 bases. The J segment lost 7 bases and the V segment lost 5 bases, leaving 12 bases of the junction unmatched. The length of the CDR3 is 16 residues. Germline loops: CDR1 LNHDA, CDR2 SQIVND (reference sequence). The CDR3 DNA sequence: TGTGCCAGTAGTCGGTGGTGGGACAGGGCCGACCAGCCCCAGCATTTT. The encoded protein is CASSRWWDRADQPQHF.

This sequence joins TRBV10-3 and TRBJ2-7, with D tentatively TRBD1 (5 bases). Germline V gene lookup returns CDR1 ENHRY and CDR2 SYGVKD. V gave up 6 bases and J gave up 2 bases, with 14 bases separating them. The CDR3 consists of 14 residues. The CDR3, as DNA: TGTGCCATCAGAGCACAGGATCTCGCCTACGAGCAGTACTTC. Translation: CAIRAQDLAYEQYF.

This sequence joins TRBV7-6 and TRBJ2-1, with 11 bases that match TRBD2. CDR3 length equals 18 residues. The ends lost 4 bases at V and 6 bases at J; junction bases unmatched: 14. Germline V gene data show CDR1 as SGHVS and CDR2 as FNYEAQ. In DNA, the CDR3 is TGTGCCAGCAGCTCGAGACTAGCGGGAACAACTACTTTCAATGAGCAGTTCTTC. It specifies CASSSRLAGTTTFNEQFF. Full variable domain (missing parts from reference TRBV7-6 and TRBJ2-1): GAGVSQSPRYKVTKRGQDVALRCDPISGHVSLYWYRQALGQGPEFLTYFNYEAQQDKSGLPNDRFSAERPEGSISTLTIQRTEQRDSAMYRCASSSRLAGTTTFNEQFFGPGTRLTVL.

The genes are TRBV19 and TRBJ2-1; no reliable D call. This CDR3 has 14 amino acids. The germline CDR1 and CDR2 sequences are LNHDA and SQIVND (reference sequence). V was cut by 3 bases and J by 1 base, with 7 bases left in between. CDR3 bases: TGTGCCAGTAGTATGGCGGAATCCTACAATGAGCAGTTCTTC. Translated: CASSMAESYNEQFF.

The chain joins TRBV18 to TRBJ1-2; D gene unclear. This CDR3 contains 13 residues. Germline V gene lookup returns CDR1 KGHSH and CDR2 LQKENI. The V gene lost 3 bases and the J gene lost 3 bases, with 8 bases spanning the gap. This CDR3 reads CASSPESHYGYTF. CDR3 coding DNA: TGTGCCAGCTCACCTGAGAGTCACTATGGCTACACCTTC.

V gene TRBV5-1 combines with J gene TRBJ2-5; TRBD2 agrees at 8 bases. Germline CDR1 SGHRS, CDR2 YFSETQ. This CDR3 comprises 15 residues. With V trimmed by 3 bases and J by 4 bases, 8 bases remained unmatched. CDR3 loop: CASSYHVAGPETQYF. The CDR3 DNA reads TGCGCCAGCAGCTACCACGTAGCGGGACCAGAGACCCAGTACTTC. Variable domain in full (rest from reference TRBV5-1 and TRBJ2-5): KAGVTQTPRYLIKTRGQQVTLSCSPISGHRSVSWYQQTPGQGLQFLFEYFSETQRNKGNFPGRFSGRQFSNSRSEMNVSTLELGDSALYLCASSYHVAGPETQYFGPGTRLLVL.

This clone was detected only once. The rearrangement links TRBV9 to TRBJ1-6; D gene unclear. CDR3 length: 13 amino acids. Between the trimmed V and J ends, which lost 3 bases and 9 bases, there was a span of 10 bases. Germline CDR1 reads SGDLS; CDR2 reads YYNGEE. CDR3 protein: CASSADPGSPLHF. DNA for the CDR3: TGTGCCAGCAGCGCCGATCCGGGTTCACCCCTCCACTTT. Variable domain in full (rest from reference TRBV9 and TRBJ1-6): DSGVTQTPKHLITATGQRVTLRCSPRSGDLSVYWYQQSLDQGLQFLIQYYNGEERAKGNILERFSAQQFPDLHSELNLSSLELGDSALYFCASSADPGSPLHFGNGTRLTVT.

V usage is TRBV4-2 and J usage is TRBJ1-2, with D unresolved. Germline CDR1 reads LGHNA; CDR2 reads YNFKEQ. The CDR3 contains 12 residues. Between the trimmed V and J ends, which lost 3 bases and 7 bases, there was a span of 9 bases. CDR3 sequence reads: CASSQIGGGYTF. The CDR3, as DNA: TGTGCCAGCAGCCAGATTGGAGGTGGCTACACCTTC.

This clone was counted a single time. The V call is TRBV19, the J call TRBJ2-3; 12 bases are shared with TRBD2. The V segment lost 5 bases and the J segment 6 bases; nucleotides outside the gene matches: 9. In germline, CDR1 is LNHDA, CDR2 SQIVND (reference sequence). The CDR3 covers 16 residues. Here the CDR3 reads CASSSRLAGVVDTQYF. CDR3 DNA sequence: TGTGCCAGTAGTTCGAGACTAGCGGGAGTAGTGGATACGCAGTATTTT.

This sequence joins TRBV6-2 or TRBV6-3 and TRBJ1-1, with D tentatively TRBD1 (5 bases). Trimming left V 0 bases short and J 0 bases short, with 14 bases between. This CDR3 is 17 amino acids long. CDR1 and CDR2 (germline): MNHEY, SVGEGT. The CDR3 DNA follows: TGTGCCAGCAGTTACTCGCTGGGGCGCGAGGTGAACACTGAAGCTTTCTTT. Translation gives CASSYSLGREVNTEAFF.

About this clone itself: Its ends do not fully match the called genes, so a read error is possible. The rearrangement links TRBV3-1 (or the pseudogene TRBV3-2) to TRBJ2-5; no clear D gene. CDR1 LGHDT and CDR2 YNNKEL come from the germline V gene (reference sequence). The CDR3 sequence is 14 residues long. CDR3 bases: TGTGCCAGCAGCCAAGAATGGAGTCAAGGGACCCAGTACTTC. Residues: CASSQEWSQGTQYF.

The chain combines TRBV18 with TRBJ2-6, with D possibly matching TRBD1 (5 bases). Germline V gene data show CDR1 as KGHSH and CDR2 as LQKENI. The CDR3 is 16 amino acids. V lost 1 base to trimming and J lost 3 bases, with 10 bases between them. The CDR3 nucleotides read TGTGCCAGCTCACCACTTCAGGGTGGTGGGGCCAACGTCCTGACTTTC. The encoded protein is CASSPLQGGGANVLTF. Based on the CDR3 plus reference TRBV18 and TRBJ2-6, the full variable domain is NAGVMQNPRHLVRRRGQEARLRCSPMKGHSHVYWYRQLPEEGLKFMVYLQKENIIDESGMPKERFSAEFPKEGPSILRIQQVVRGDSAAYFCASSPLQGGGANVLTFGAGSRLTVL.

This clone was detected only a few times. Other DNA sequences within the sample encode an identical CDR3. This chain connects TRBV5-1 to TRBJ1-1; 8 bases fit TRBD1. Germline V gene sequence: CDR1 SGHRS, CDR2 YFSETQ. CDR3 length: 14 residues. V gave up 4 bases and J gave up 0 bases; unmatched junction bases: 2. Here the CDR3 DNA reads TGCGCCAGCAGCGGGACAGGTCTGAACACTGAAGCTTTCTTT. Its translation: CASSGTGLNTEAFF.

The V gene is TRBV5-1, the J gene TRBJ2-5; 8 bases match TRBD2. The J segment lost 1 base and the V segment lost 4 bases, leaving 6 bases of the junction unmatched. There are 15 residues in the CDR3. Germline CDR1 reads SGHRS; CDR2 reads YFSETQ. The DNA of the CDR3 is TGCGCCAGCAGCCCCTCGGGGGGGCCCCAAGAGACCCAGTACTTC. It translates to CASSPSGGPQETQYF. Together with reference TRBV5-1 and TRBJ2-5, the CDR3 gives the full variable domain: KAGVTQTPRYLIKTRGQQVTLSCSPISGHRSVSWYQQTPGQGLQFLFEYFSETQRNKGNFPGRFSGRQFSNSRSEMNVSTLELGDSALYLCASSPSGGPQETQYFGPGTRLLVL.

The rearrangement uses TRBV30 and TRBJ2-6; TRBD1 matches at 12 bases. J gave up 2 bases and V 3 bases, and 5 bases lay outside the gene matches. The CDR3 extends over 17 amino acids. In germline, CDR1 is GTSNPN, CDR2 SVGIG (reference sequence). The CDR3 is CAWSAGTGGAGANVLTF. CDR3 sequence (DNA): TGTGCCTGGAGCGCCGGGACAGGGGGCGCTGGGGCCAACGTCCTGACTTTC.

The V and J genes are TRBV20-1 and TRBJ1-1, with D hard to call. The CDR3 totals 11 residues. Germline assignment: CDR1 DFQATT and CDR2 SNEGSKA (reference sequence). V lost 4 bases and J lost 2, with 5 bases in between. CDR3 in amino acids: CSAIRNTEAFF. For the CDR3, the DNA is TGCAGTGCTATCAGAAACACTGAAGCTTTCTTT.